Listed here is a single T cell receptor (beta chain). The antigen remains undetermined. One end of the junction varies from germline; a read error may be responsible. These donors, healthy bone marrow donors, were studied. This sample was taken from a study of cytomegalovirus exposure and HLA in healthy donors. Study-level results: At a 0.05 false discovery rate, a later analysis found 18,000 or so TCR beta sequences to be associated with HLA alleles. Some TCR beta chains (164 of them) were listed as cytomegalovirus-associated.

The length of the CDR3 is 12 residues. CDR1 and CDR2 from the germline V gene are SEHNR and FQNEAQ (reference sequence). Amplification used 60 Vbeta primers and 13 Jbeta primers. Generated by immunoSEQ multiplex PCR, the TCRdb table keeps only in-frame clones and is missing some. The table records roughly 170,000 clones, about 84% of them present only once. The sequencing sample was made of PBMCs. The V call is TRBV7-9, the J call TRBJ2-1; D remains unclear. The clonotype comes from a man between 18 and 29 years old in good health and CMV-seronegative. The chain's CDR3 is CSSSNTVNEQFF. The CDR3, as DNA: TGTTCCAGCAGCAATACAGTCAATGAGCAGTTCTTC.